The rows below give T cell receptor beta chains drawn from one sample of a study of post-analysis software for immune sequencing data. TCRdb fed the PCR reads into MiXCR, producing one record per CDR3 protein. Here the sample spans about 770,000 distinct CDR3 sequences, around 45% being singletons. Sequenced: blood. Every receptor here comes from a girl between 10 and 17 years old with multiple sclerosis. Each CDR3 is given with its conserved first and last residue. A D gene is named only where the DNA matches it firmly. A clone size is listed for some rows: how often the clone was seen (once, few, many), or a class if it is expanded.

clone_size	v_call	j_call	d_call	cdr3_length	cdr3_nt	cdr3_aa
-	TRBV7-3	TRBJ2-1	TRBD2	15	TGTGCCAGCAGCTTAAGGGGGGGTGGAGACAATGAGCAGTTCTTC	CASSLRGGGDNEQFF
once	TRBV20-1	TRBJ1-1	-	15	TGCAGTGCTAGAGACTATGGGGCCATGAACACTGAAGCTTTCTTT	CSARDYGAMNTEAFF
-	TRBV25-1	TRBJ1-2	-	14	TGTGCCAGCAGTGAGGCAGCCACTAACTATGGCTACACCTTC	CASSEAATNYGYTF
once	TRBV12-3/TRBV12-4	TRBJ2-1	-	16	TGTGCCAGCAGTGCACTAGGAAAGCCGCGCATAAATGAGCAGTTCTTC	CASSALGKPRINEQFF
few	TRBV6-5	TRBJ1-1	-	13	TGTGCCAGCAGCCGAGGTCGTGACACTGAAGCTTTCTTT	CASSRGRDTEAFF
-	TRBV28	TRBJ2-3	-	16	TGTGCCAGCAGTTCTCTCGGACGAGGTAACACAGATACGCAGTATTTT	CASSSLGRGNTDTQYF
-	TRBV7-3	TRBJ1-1	-	13	TGTGCCAGCAGCCCTTTGGGGGACACTGAAGCTTTCTTT	CASSPLGDTEAFF
-	TRBV3-1	TRBJ1-2	TRBD1	16	TGTGCCAGCAGCCAATCCGGGACAGGGGGCAACTATGGCTACACCTTC	CASSQSGTGGNYGYTF
-	TRBV27	TRBJ2-6	TRBD1	18	TGTGCCAGCAGTTTTCGGGGACAGGGGAGCTCTGGGGCCAACGTCCTGACTTTC	CASSFRGQGSSGANVLTF
-	TRBV20-1	TRBJ1-2	-	15	TGCAGTGCTACCCTACAGGCCGTAGAAGGGATTGGCTACACCTTC	CSATLQAVEGIGYTF
-	TRBV7-6	TRBJ2-6	TRBD2	17	TGTGCCAGTAGCCTGACTAGCGGGAGTGCTGGGGCCAACGTCCTGACTTTC	CASSLTSGSAGANVLTF
-	TRBV27	TRBJ2-1	TRBD1	15	TGTGCCAGCAGTACCTACAGGGGGGCCTACAATGAGCAGTTCTTC	CASSTYRGAYNEQFF
few	TRBV29-1	TRBJ2-1	TRBD2	16	TGCAGCGTGCGCCCCCTGACTAGCGTAAAGATCAATGAGCAGTTCTTC	CSVRPLTSVKINEQFF
few	TRBV27	TRBJ1-4	-	15	TGTGCCAGCGGCCCCCTGGAACACCGATCTGAAAAACTGTTTTTT	CASGPLEHRSEKLFF
-	TRBV9	TRBJ2-7	-	14	TGTGCCAGCAGCGTCGGGGGCCCCCTTGGCGAGCAGTACTTC	CASSVGGPLGEQYF
-	TRBV6-6	TRBJ2-3	TRBD2	16	TGTGCCAGCAGTTACTTGCGGGGGGAGAGCACAGATACGCAGTATTTT	CASSYLRGESTDTQYF
-	TRBV7-2	TRBJ2-7	-	13	TGTGCCAGCGCCGACCCAGGGATCTACGAGCAGTACTTC	CASADPGIYEQYF
-	TRBV5-1	TRBJ1-3	-	16	TGCGCCAGCAGCCTAGGACAGACCAAAAGGGGAAACACCATATATTTT	CASSLGQTKRGNTIYF
few	TRBV10-3	TRBJ2-1	TRBD2	14	TGTGCCATCAGTGAGACTAGCGGGGTCAATGAGCAGTTCTTC	CAISETSGVNEQFF
few	TRBV28	TRBJ2-4	TRBD2	15	TGTGCCAGCACCCTAGCGGGAGGGTTGAAAAACATTCAGTACTTC	CASTLAGGLKNIQYF
-	TRBV7-9	TRBJ2-1	-	13	TGTGCCAGCAGCTCAGGATCCAGCAATGAGCAGTTCTTC	CASSSGSSNEQFF
few	TRBV4-3	TRBJ2-1	TRBD2	16	TGCGCCAGCAGCGAACAAGGGGGACTAGCTGTGAATGAGCAGTTCTTC	CASSEQGGLAVNEQFF
-	TRBV20-1	TRBJ2-1	-	16	TGCAGTGCTAGAAATGACGGTGGGAGGTCCTACAATGAGCAGTTCTTC	CSARNDGGRSYNEQFF
-	TRBV29-1	TRBJ2-5	TRBD2	14	TGCAGCGTCACGACTAGCGGGAGAAAAGAGACCCAGTACTTC	CSVTTSGRKETQYF
-	TRBV20-1	TRBJ2-1	-	14	TGCAGTGCTAGAGATAGCGGCTTCTACGATGAGCAGTTCTTC	CSARDSGFYDEQFF
-	TRBV20-1	TRBJ2-7	-	14	TGCAGTGCTAGAGATCCGGGAGTCGGGTACGAGCAGTACTTC	CSARDPGVGYEQYF
-	TRBV7-6	TRBJ1-4	-	14	TGTGCCAGCAGCTCCGACCGGACGGGTGAAAAACTGTTTTTT	CASSSDRTGEKLFF
many	TRBV29-1	TRBJ2-7	TRBD1	12	TGCAGCGTTCCCGGGACAGGGTACGAGCAGTACTTC	CSVPGTGYEQYF
-	TRBV29-1	TRBJ2-1	-	16	TGCAGCGTTGACCAACTCCCGGGACCAACAATAAATGAGCAGTTCTTC	CSVDQLPGPTINEQFF
once	TRBV6-5	TRBJ1-2	-	16	TGTGCCAGCAGCCTACTCCCGGGACGGAAGATCTATGGCTACACCTTC	CASSLLPGRKIYGYTF
-	TRBV20-1	TRBJ1-2	-	15	TGCAGTGCTAGACCCGAGCAAGGGTTCTGGTATGGCTACACCTTC	CSARPEQGFWYGYTF
-	TRBV27	TRBJ2-3	TRBD2	12	TGTGCCAGCGGGGAGGGAACGGATACGCAGTATTTT	CASGEGTDTQYF
-	TRBV5-5	TRBJ2-1	-	11	TGTGCCGGCAGCTTTTCGCTTGAGCAGTTCTTC	CAGSFSLEQFF
few	TRBV7-9	TRBJ2-5	TRBD2	16	TGTGCCAGCAGCCAAGGGACTAGCGGACGACAAGAGACCCAGTACTTC	CASSQGTSGRQETQYF
-	TRBV12-3/TRBV12-4	TRBJ2-1	TRBD2	16	TGTGCCAGCAGGCTTACTAGCGGGAGGGCCGGCGGTGAGCAGTTCTTC	CASRLTSGRAGGEQFF
-	TRBV6-1	TRBJ1-5	-	15	TGTGCCAGCAGCAGAACAGGGTTGGGCAATCAGCCCCAGCATTTT	CASSRTGLGNQPQHF
few	TRBV12-3/TRBV12-4	TRBJ2-3	TRBD2	16	TGTGCCAGCAGTCCCCGACTAGCGCCTAGCACAGATACGCAGTATTTT	CASSPRLAPSTDTQYF
-	TRBV7-2	TRBJ2-3	-	18	TGTGCCAGCAGCTTAAGAGGGAACTACCGAGAAACCACAGATACGCAGTATTTT	CASSLRGNYRETTDTQYF
-	TRBV5-1	TRBJ1-2	-	17	TGCGCCAGCAGCTTGAGGACCCAGCCCCACCCTGGCTATGGCTACACCTTC	CASSLRTQPHPGYGYTF
-	TRBV20-1	TRBJ2-1	TRBD2	17	TGCAGTGCCCCGGGACTAGCGGGAGCTCCCTCCTACAATGAGCAGTTCTTC	CSAPGLAGAPSYNEQFF
few	TRBV12-3/TRBV12-4	TRBJ2-3	TRBD2	14	TGTGCCAGCAGTCTCCGGACTAGACCAGATACGCAGTATTTT	CASSLRTRPDTQYF
-	TRBV10-3	TRBJ2-7	-	14	TGTGCCATCAGACCCGACAGGATCTCCTACGAGCAGTACTTC	CAIRPDRISYEQYF
-	TRBV15	TRBJ2-1	TRBD1	15	TGTGCCACCAGCAGAACTTCGGACAGGGGGGGTGAGCAGTTCTTC	CATSRTSDRGGEQFF
-	TRBV20-1	TRBJ2-2	-	13	TGCAGTGCTAGCGTGGCTTACACCGGGGAGCTGTTTTTT	CSASVAYTGELFF